This entry lists 9 T cell receptor beta chains sequenced from one sample in a study of early T cells in non-severe SARS-CoV-2 infection. MiXCR, applied by TCRdb to the 5' RACE reads, yields one record per CDR3 protein. The table lists 98,000 or so distinct CDR3 sequences, approximately 11% of them singletons. The sequencing sample was made of whole blood. These receptors were obtained from an adult who was a healthcare worker with PCR-confirmed SARS-CoV-2 infection or an uninfected control (not recorded which).

This chain joins TRBV10-3 and TRBJ2-7, with 11 bases fitting TRBD1. Trimming took 4 bases from V and 5 from J; bases not matched to a gene: 7. CDR1 is ENHRY and CDR2 is SYGVKD in the germline V gene. CDR3 size: 15 residues. CDR3 residues: CAISARRTGGDEQYF. The CDR3 DNA reads TGTGCCATCAGTGCGAGGCGGACAGGGGGCGACGAGCAGTACTTC.

In this sample, this clonotype turned up once. This may arise from a read error, as a much more abundant clone is one base away. The J gene is TRBJ1-2, the V gene TRBV12-3 or TRBV12-4, with D perhaps TRBD1 (5 bases). CDR3 length: 18 residues. The CDR3 is CASSFGRWTKRANYGHTF. DNA of the CDR3: TGTGCCAGCAGTTTTGGTCGGTGGACAAAACGAGCTAACTATGGCCACACCTTC.

This sequence joins TRBV18 and TRBJ1-1, with 9 nucleotides matching TRBD1. Per germline, CDR1 KGHSH and CDR2 LQKENI. This CDR3 contains 16 residues. The trim removed 5 bases at V and 6 bases at J, leaving 13 bases unmatched. The CDR3 nucleotides are TGTGCCAGCTCATCTAATCCGGGACAGGGAATTTCTGAAGCTTTCTTT. Protein sequence: CASSSNPGQGISEAFF.

There are many counts of this clonotype. The rearrangement joins TRBV5-1 to TRBJ1-2; the match to TRBD1 covers 7 bases. Germline CDR1 SGHRS, CDR2 YFSETQ. J lost 2 bases, V lost 3 bases, and 4 bases had no gene match. The CDR3 totals 14 residues. CDR3 sequence: CASSSPGQNYGYTF. The CDR3 DNA reads TGCGCCAGCAGCTCCCCGGGACAGAACTATGGCTACACCTTC. Full variable domain (missing parts from reference TRBV5-1 and TRBJ1-2): KAGVTQTPRYLIKTRGQQVTLSCSPISGHRSVSWYQQTPGQGLQFLFEYFSETQRNKGNFPGRFSGRQFSNSRSEMNVSTLELGDSALYLCASSSPGQNYGYTFGSGTRLTVV.

The chain uses TRBV30 and TRBJ2-5; weak D call: TRBD2 (5 bases). Germline CDR1 GTSNPN, CDR2 SVGIG (reference sequence). The CDR3 extends over 13 amino acids. V was shortened by 0 bases and J by 3 bases, with 8 bases between the two germline ends. The CDR3 here is CAWSVLEKETQYF. The CDR3 DNA reads TGTGCCTGGAGTGTACTAGAAAAAGAGACCCAGTACTTC.

This clonotype was counted at least ten times. The chain combines TRBV20-1 with TRBJ2-1, with D perhaps being TRBD1 or TRBD2 (5 bases each). Germline loops: CDR1 DFQATT, CDR2 SNEGSKA (reference sequence). CDR3 size: 14 residues. Trimming left V 6 bases short and J 2 bases short, with 14 bases between. This chain's CDR3 is CSAPRRGPYNEQFF. The DNA for the CDR3 is TGCAGTGCGCCCCGCCGGGGCCCCTACAATGAGCAGTTCTTC.

V usage is TRBV9 and J usage is TRBJ2-5, with D unresolved. This CDR3 has 13 amino acids. Germline CDR1 SGDLS, CDR2 YYNGEE. V was cut by 3 bases and J by 1 base, with 7 bases left in between. CDR3 amino acids: CASSEDLQETQYF. The CDR3, as DNA: TGTGCCAGCAGCGAAGACCTCCAAGAGACCCAGTACTTC. The full variable domain, with the rest looked up from reference TRBV9 and TRBJ2-5, is DSGVTQTPKHLITATGQRVTLRCSPRSGDLSVYWYQQSLDQGLQFLIQYYNGEERAKGNILERFSAQQFPDLHSELNLSSLELGDSALYFCASSEDLQETQYFGPGTRLLVL.

This clonotype was seen more than once but under ten times. The chain recombines TRBV29-1 with TRBJ2-3; TRBD2 matches 15 bases. In germline, CDR1 is SQVTM, CDR2 ANQGSEA. V shed 7 bases, J shed 4 bases, and the junction held 3 bases outside the gene matches. The CDR3 is 14 residues long. Here the CDR3 reads CSGRTSGRADTQYF. CDR3 nucleotides: TGCAGCGGACGGACTAGCGGGAGGGCAGATACGCAGTATTTT.

V gene TRBV4-1 combines with J gene TRBJ1-2; 9 bases agree with TRBD1. CDR1 MGHRA and CDR2 YSYEKL come from the germline V gene. Trimming took 1 base from V and 3 from J; bases not matched to a gene: 6. The CDR3 spans 16 residues. The CDR3 nucleotides read TGCGCCAGCAGCCAAGGGAAGGGACAGGGCGACTATGGCTACACCTTC. It is translated as CASSQGKGQGDYGYTF.